Reported below is one TCR beta chain. Its matching antigen is unknown. The PCR made use of 60 Vbeta and 13 Jbeta primers. The assay was immunoSEQ multiplex PCR, and TCRdb's table has in-frame clones only and misses some. The sample has about 170,000 clones, 60% to 85% seen once. The source of the sample is a study of cytomegalovirus exposure and HLA in healthy donors. Broader study findings: An assumption of roughly uniform sequencing depth across donors underlay the presence/absence analyses.

Sequencing was done on a sample of PBMCs. The receptor's source is a female donor in good health and CMV-seronegative.

This chain's CDR3 is CASSDISGNYEQYF. The CDR3 DNA reads as TGTGCCAGCAGTGATATTAGCGGAAACTACGAGCAGTACTTC. The chain is built from TRBV28 and TRBJ2-7, with D perhaps TRBD2 (6 bases). Between the trimmed V and J ends, which lost 5 bases and 3 bases, there was a span of 14 bases. This CDR3 has 14 amino acids. Germline V gene lookup returns CDR1 MDHEN and CDR2 SYDVKM.